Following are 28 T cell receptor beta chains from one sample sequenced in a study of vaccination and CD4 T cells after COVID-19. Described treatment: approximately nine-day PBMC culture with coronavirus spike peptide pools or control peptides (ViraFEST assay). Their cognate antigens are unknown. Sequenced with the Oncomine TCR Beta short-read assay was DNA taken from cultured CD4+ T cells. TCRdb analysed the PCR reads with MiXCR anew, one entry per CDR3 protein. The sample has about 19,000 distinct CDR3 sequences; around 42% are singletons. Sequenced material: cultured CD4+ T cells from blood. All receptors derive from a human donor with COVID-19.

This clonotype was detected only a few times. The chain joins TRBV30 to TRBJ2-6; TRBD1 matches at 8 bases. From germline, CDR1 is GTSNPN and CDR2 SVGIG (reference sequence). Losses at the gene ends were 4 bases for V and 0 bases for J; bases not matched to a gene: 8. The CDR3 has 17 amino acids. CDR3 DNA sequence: TGTGCCTGGATCCGGGACAGGTCTCGCTCTGGGGCCAACGTCCTGACTTTC. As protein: CAWIRDRSRSGANVLTF.

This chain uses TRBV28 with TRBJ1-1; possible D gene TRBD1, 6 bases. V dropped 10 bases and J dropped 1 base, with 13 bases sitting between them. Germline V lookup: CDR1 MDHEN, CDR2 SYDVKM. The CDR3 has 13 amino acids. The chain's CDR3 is CATVDSWNTEAFF. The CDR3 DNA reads TGTGCCACAGTGGACAGTTGGAACACTGAAGCTTTCTTT.

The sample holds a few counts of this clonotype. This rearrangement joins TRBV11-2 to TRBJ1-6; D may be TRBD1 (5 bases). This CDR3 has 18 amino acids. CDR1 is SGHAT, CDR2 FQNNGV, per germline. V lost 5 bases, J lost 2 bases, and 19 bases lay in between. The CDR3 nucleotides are TGTGCCAGCAGCCCCTCGGGTAACGAGGGACCCTATAATTCACCCCTCCACTTT. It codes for CASSPSGNEGPYNSPLHF.

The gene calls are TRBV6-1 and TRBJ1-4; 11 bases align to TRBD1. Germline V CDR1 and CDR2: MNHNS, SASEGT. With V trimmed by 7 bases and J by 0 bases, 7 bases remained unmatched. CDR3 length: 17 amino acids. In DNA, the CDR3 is TGTGCCAGCAAGGACAGGGGGCAACGAACAACTAATGAAAAACTGTTTTTT. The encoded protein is CASKDRGQRTTNEKLFF.

The CDR3 bases are TGTGCCAGCAGCGTAGCTGAGGGACAAGCTTTCTTT. Protein: CASSVAEGQAFF. The V gene is TRBV9, the J gene TRBJ1-1, with D tentatively TRBD1 (5 bases). The CDR3 is 12 residues long. The V gene's germline CDR1 is SGDLS and CDR2 YYNGEE. V shed 0 bases and J shed 9 bases, with 9 bases lying between them. Supplemented by reference TRBV9 and TRBJ1-1, the full variable domain reads DSGVTQTPKHLITATGQRVTLRCSPRSGDLSVYWYQQSLDQGLQFLIQYYNGEERAKGNILERFSAQQFPDLHSELNLSSLELGDSALYFCASSVAEGQAFFGQGTRLTVV.

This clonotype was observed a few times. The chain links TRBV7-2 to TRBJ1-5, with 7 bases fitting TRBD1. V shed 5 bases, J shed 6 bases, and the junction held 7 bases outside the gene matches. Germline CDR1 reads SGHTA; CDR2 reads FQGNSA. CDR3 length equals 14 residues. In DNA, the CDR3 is TGTGCCAGCAGCACCGGGACAGTATCTCAGCCCCAGCATTTT. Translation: CASSTGTVSQPQHF.

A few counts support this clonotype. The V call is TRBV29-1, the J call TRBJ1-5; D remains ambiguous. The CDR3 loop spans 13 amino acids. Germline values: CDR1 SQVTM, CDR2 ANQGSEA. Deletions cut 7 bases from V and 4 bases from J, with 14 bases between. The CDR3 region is CSATDGKNQPQHF. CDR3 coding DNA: TGCAGCGCAACGGACGGGAAGAATCAGCCCCAGCATTTT.

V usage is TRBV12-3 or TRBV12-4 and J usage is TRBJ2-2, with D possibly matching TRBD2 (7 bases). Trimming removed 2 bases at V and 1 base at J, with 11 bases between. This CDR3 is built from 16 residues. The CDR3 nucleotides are TGTGCCAGCAGTTTACGCGGGGGCTTGAACACCGGGGAGCTGTTTTTT. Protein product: CASSLRGGLNTGELFF.

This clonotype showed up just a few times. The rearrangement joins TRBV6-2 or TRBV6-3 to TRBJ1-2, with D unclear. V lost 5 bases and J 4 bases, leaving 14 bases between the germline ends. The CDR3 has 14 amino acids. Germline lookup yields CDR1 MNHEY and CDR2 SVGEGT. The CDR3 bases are TGTGCCAGCAGTACTCACGATCAGTCCTATGGCTACACCTTC. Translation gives CASSTHDQSYGYTF.

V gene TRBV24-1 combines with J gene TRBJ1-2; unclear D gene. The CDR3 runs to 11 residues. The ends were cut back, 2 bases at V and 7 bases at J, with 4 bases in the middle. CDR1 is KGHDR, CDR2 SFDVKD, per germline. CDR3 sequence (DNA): TGTGCCACCAGTGATTCGAGTGGCTACACCTTC. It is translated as CATSDSSGYTF.

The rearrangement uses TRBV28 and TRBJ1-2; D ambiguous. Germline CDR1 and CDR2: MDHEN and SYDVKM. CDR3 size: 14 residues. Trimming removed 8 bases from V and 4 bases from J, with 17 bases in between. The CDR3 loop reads CASGSGPSVYGYTF. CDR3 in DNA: TGTGCCAGCGGCTCCGGTCCGTCGGTCTATGGCTACACCTTC.

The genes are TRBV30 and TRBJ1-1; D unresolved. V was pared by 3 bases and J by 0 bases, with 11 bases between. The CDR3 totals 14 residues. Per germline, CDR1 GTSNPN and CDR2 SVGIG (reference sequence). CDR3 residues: CAWRSKGLNTEAFF. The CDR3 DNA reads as TGTGCCTGGAGGTCAAAAGGTCTGAACACTGAAGCTTTCTTT.

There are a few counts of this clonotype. The CDR3 nucleotides are TGTGCCAGTACAGGGACAAAGAACACTGAAGCTTTCTTT. Encoded protein: CASTGTKNTEAFF. This chain connects TRBV19 to TRBJ1-1, with a possible D match to TRBD1 (6 bases). V was trimmed by 7 bases and J by 1 base, leaving 10 bases between them. The CDR3 totals 13 residues. Looked up from germline, CDR1 is LNHDA and CDR2 is SQIVND (reference sequence).

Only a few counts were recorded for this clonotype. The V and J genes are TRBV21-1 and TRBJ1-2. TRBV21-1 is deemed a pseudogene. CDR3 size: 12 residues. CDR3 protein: CASSKESYGYTF. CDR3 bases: TGTGCCAGCAGCAAAGAAAGTTATGGCTACACCTTC.

CDR3 sequence reads: CSARVSPDTQYF. CDR3 nucleotides: TGCAGTGCTAGAGTCAGTCCAGATACGCAGTATTTT. The J gene is TRBJ2-3, the V gene TRBV20-1; no definite D call. Trimming cost V 1 base and J 4 bases, with 6 bases left between them. CDR1 and CDR2 (germline): DFQATT, SNEGSKA (reference sequence). The CDR3 runs to 12 residues.

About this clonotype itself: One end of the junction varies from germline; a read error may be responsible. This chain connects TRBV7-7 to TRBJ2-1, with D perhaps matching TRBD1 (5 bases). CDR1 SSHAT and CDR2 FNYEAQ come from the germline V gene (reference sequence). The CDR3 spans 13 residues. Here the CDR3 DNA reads TGTGCTAGCAGCTTAGATGGGGCCAATGAGCAGTTCTTC. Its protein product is CASSLDGANEQFF.

The CDR3 DNA sequence: TGTGCCAGCAGCCCACTAGCGGGGATATACGAGCAGTACTTC. It codes for CASSPLAGIYEQYF. The chain uses TRBV11-2 and TRBJ2-7, with TRBD2 matching 10 bases. Germline CDR1 is SGHAT and CDR2 is FQNNGV. The V and J ends lost 5 bases and 4 bases, in that order; junction bases with no gene match: 5. The CDR3 spans 14 residues. Full variable domain (missing parts from reference TRBV11-2 and TRBJ2-7): EAGVAQSPRYKIIEKRQSVAFWCNPISGHATLYWYQQILGQGPKLLIQFQNNGVVDDSQLPKDRFSAERLKGVDSTLKIQPAKLEDSAVYLCASSPLAGIYEQYFGPGTRLTVT.

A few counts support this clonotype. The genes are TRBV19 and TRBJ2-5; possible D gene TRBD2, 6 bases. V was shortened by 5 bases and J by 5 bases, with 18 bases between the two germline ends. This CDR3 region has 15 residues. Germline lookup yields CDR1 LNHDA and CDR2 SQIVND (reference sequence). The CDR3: CASSPPGLAGETQYF. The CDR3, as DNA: TGTGCCAGTAGTCCTCCGGGTCTCGCGGGGGAGACCCAGTACTTC. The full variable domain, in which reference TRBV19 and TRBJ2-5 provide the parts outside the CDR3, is DGGITQSPKYLFRKEGQNVTLSCEQNLNHDAMYWYRQDPGQGLRLIYYSQIVNDFQKGDIAEGYSVSREKKESFPLTVTSAQKNPTAFYLCASSPPGLAGETQYFGPGTRLLVL.

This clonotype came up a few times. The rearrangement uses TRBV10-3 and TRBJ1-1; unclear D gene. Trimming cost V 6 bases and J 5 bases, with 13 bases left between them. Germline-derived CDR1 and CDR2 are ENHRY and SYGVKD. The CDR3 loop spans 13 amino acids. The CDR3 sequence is CAIRDRFFTEAFF. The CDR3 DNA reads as TGTGCCATCAGGGATCGGTTTTTTACTGAAGCTTTCTTT.

The CDR3 DNA reads TGTGCCAGCAGCCTAACGACAGTAAATAAACCTCTCTATGGCTACACCTTC. Translation gives CASSLTTVNKPLYGYTF. This chain uses TRBV7-8 with TRBJ1-2, with a tentative D call TRBD1 (5 bases). CDR1 is SGHVS, CDR2 FQNEAQ, per germline. Trimming cost V 5 bases and J 4 bases, with 23 bases left between them. The length of the CDR3 is 17 residues.

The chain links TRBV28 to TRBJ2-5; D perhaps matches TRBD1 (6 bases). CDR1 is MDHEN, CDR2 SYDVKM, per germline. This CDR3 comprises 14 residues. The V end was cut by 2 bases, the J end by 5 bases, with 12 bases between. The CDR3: CASSLGGREETQYF. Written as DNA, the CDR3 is TGTGCCAGCAGTTTAGGGGGCAGAGAGGAGACCCAGTACTTC.

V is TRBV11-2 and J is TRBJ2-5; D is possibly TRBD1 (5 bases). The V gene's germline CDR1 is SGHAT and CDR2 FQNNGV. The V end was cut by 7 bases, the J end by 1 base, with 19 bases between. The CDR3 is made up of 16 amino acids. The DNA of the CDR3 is TGTGCCAGCACCCCCGGACAACGACCCCTCCAAGAGACCCAGTACTTC. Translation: CASTPGQRPLQETQYF.

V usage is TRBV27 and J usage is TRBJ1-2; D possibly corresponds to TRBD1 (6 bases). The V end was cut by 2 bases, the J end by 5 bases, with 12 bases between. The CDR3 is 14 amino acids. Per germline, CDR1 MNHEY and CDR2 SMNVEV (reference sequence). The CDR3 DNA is TGTGCCAGCAGTTTACTAGGGGGGAGGTATGGCTACACCTTC. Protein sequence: CASSLLGGRYGYTF.

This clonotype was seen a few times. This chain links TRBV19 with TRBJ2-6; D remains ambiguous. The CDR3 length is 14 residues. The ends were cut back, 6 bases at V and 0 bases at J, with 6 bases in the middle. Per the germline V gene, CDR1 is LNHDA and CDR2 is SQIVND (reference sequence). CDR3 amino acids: CASRDGSGANVLTF. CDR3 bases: TGTGCCAGTAGGGACGGCTCTGGGGCCAACGTCCTGACTTTC.

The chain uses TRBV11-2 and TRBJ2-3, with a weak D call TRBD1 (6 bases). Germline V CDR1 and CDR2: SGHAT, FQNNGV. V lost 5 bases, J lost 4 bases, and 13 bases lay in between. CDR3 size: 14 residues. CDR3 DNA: TGTGCCAGCAGCGCGCAGGGGCGGGCAGATACGCAGTATTTT. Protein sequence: CASSAQGRADTQYF. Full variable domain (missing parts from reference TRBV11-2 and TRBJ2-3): EAGVAQSPRYKIIEKRQSVAFWCNPISGHATLYWYQQILGQGPKLLIQFQNNGVVDDSQLPKDRFSAERLKGVDSTLKIQPAKLEDSAVYLCASSAQGRADTQYFGPGTRLTVL.

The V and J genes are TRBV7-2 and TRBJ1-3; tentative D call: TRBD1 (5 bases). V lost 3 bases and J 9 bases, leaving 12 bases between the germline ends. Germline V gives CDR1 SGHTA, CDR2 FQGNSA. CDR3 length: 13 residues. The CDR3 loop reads CASSLGVGGTIYF. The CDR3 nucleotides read TGTGCCAGCAGCTTGGGCGTGGGGGGCACCATATATTTT. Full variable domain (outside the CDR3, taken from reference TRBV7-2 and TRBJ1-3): GAGVSQSPSNKVTEKGKDVELRCDPISGHTALYWYRQSLGQGLEFLIYFQGNSAPDKSGLPSDRFSAERTGGSVSTLTIQRTQQEDSAVYLCASSLGVGGTIYFGEGSWLTVV.

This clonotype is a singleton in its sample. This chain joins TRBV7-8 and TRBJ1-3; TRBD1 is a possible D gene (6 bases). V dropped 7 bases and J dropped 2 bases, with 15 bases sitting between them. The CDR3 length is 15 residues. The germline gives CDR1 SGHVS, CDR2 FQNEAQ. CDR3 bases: TGTGCCAGCACGCTTACCCAGGGGCCTGGAAACACCATATATTTT. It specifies CASTLTQGPGNTIYF.

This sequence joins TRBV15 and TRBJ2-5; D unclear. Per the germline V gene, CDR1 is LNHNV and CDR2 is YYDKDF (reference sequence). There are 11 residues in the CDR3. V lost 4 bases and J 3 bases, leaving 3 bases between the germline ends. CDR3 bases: TGTGCCACCAGCACAGAAGAGACCCAGTACTTC. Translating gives CATSTEETQYF.